The 25 T cell receptor beta chains reported below all come from one sample, sequenced in a study of CD4 T cells in relation to SARS-CoV-2 and coronaviruses. No antigens are known for them. This table comes from immunoSEQ multiplex PCR, and its TCRdb copy is limited to in-frame clones, with some not included. Among roughly 30,000 clones listed, more than 60% were seen once. Sequencing was carried out using memory CD4+ T cells from PBMCs, cultured in vitro. The receptor source for this set is an adult with COVID-19.

V is TRBV5-1 and J is TRBJ2-1; 7 bases match TRBD2. V trimming: 6 bases; J trimming: 2 bases; junction bases outside the gene matches: 8. The germline V gene encodes CDR1 SGHRS and CDR2 YFSETQ. This CDR3 spans 15 amino acids. The CDR3 DNA reads TGCGCCAGCAAACCTGGCGGGAGTCCCTACAATGAGCAGTTCTTC. The encoded protein is CASKPGGSPYNEQFF. The complete variable domain, with remaining parts taken from reference TRBV5-1 and TRBJ2-1, reads KAGVTQTPRYLIKTRGQQVTLSCSPISGHRSVSWYQQTPGQGLQFLFEYFSETQRNKGNFPGRFSGRQFSNSRSEMNVSTLELGDSALYLCASKPGGSPYNEQFFGPGTRLTVL.

The chain carries TRBV7-2 and TRBJ2-1; no reliable D call. Germline CDR1 is SGHTA and CDR2 is FQGNSA. V shed 1 base and J shed 5 bases, with 6 bases lying between them. The CDR3 sequence is 13 residues long. The CDR3 region has the DNA TGTGCCAGCAGCTTAGGACATAACAATGAGCAGTTCTTC. Its protein product is CASSLGHNNEQFF.

This clone was observed a single time. The V call is TRBV7-9, the J call TRBJ1-1, with D maybe TRBD1 (5 bases). The CDR3 runs to 14 residues. Looked up from germline, CDR1 is SEHNR and CDR2 is FQNEAQ (reference sequence). Trimming removed 1 base at V and 13 bases at J, with 19 bases between. This CDR3 is CASSLGDMGTRGFF. The CDR3 DNA reads as TGTGCCAGCAGCTTAGGCGATATGGGGACGAGGGGTTTCTTT. Complete variable domain (other parts from reference TRBV7-9 and TRBJ1-1): DTGVSQNPRHKITKRGQNVTFRCDPISEHNRLYWYRQTLGQGPEFLTYFQNEAQLEKSRLLSDRFSAERPKGSFSTLEIQRTEQGDSAMYLCASSLGDMGTRGFFGQGTRLTVV.

The genes are TRBV11-2 and TRBJ2-7; the D gene is possibly TRBD1 (5 bases). This CDR3 spans 15 amino acids. Trimming cost V 8 bases and J 0 bases, with 17 bases left between them. CDR1 is SGHAT, CDR2 FQNNGV, per germline. CDR3 nucleotide sequence: TGTGCCAGCGCCCAAGCAGGGCTTAGCTCCTACGAGCAGTACTTC. This sequence encodes CASAQAGLSSYEQYF.

A single count supports this clone. V is TRBV6-2 or TRBV6-3 and J is TRBJ2-7, with 12 bases fitting TRBD2. There are 12 residues in the CDR3. Unmatched junction bases numbered 2, after V lost 5 bases and J lost 9 bases. The germline CDR1 and CDR2 sequences are MNHEY and SVGEGT. The CDR3 sequence: CASSRLAGVQYF. CDR3 DNA: TGTGCCAGCAGTCGACTAGCGGGGGTGCAGTACTTC.

The chain uses TRBV7-9 and TRBJ2-5; D call uncertain. CDR1 and CDR2 from the germline V gene are SEHNR and FQNEAQ (reference sequence). There are 12 residues in the CDR3. V was pared by 5 bases and J by 0 bases, with 4 bases between. CDR3 sequence reads: CASSPYQETQYF. DNA of the CDR3: TGTGCCAGCAGCCCGTACCAAGAGACCCAGTACTTC.

By sample fraction, this clone is medium-sized. DNA of the CDR3: TGTGCCAGCAGCTTAGAATACGACAGATACTTC. Translation gives CASSLEYDRYF. The V call is TRBV7-2, the J call TRBJ2-7; a weak D match, TRBD1 (5 bases). Germline CDR1 SGHTA, CDR2 FQGNSA. The CDR3 is made up of 11 amino acids. Trimming took 1 base from V and 13 from J, leaving 11 bases between them.

The chain has TRBV5-1 and TRBJ1-6; D uncertain. The CDR3 contains 14 residues. V lost 2 bases and J lost 7, with 10 bases in between. Per germline, CDR1 SGHRS and CDR2 YFSETQ. The CDR3 DNA reads as TGCGCCAGCAGCTTAGATTGGGGAAATTCACCCCTCCACTTT. Amino acids: CASSLDWGNSPLHF.

J is TRBJ1-1 and V is TRBV28; D is unresolved. Trimming took 5 bases from V and 0 from J, leaving 13 bases between them. The CDR3 runs 15 residues. Germline lookup yields CDR1 MDHEN and CDR2 SYDVKM. The CDR3 is CASSPPYGLNTEAFF. The CDR3 bases are TGTGCCAGCAGTCCACCCTACGGGTTGAACACTGAAGCTTTCTTT.

Only one count was recorded for this clone. The chain has TRBV7-8 and TRBJ2-7; the D gene is possibly TRBD2 (6 bases). Trimming stripped 4 bases from V and 3 bases from J, with 16 bases between. The CDR3 is made up of 15 amino acids. In germline, CDR1 is SGHVS, CDR2 FQNEAQ. The CDR3 bases are TGTGCCAGCAGCTCCCGACGACTAGTGATCTACGAGCAGTACTTC. It encodes CASSSRRLVIYEQYF.

The gene calls are TRBV7-2 and TRBJ2-7, with TRBD1 identical over 11 bases. The CDR3 contains 15 residues. Looked up from germline, CDR1 is SGHTA and CDR2 is FQGNSA. V gave up 5 bases and J gave up 1 base; unmatched junction bases: 4. CDR3 residues: CASSAGQGGSYEQYF. The DNA for the CDR3 is TGTGCCAGCAGCGCGGGACAGGGGGGGTCCTACGAGCAGTACTTC.

V usage is TRBV28 and J usage is TRBJ1-4; D is uncertain. Per the germline V gene, CDR1 is MDHEN and CDR2 is SYDVKM. The CDR3 is 16 amino acids. The germline V and J ends were trimmed by 2 bases and 9 bases, with 19 bases remaining between them. The CDR3 sequence is CASSLGRGTLGQKLFF. CDR3 nucleotides: TGTGCCAGCAGTTTAGGGCGCGGTACACTTGGCCAAAAACTGTTTTTT.

The rearrangement joins TRBV19 to TRBJ1-1; tentatively, D is TRBD1 (6 bases). From germline, CDR1 is LNHDA and CDR2 SQIVND (reference sequence). This CDR3 region has 13 residues. Deletions cut 6 bases from V and 4 bases from J, with 12 bases between. The DNA of the CDR3 is TGTGCCAGTAGCTTAACAGGGTTCACTGAAGCTTTCTTT. This codes for CASSLTGFTEAFF.

V is TRBV7-2 and J is TRBJ2-7, with 10 bases identical to TRBD2. V lost 5 bases, J lost 6 bases, and 4 bases stayed unmatched. CDR1 SGHTA and CDR2 FQGNSA come from the germline V gene. This CDR3 is 13 amino acids long. The CDR3 here is CASSQGLASEQYF. In DNA form, the CDR3 reads TGTGCCAGCAGCCAGGGACTAGCGAGCGAGCAGTACTTC.

This clone has a single count. A read error may produce the germline difference seen at one junction end. The chain links TRBV4-1 to TRBJ1-5; possibly TRBD1 for D (5 bases). This CDR3 is built from 18 residues. CDR1 MGHRA and CDR2 YSYEKL come from the germline V gene. The CDR3 reads CVSSQAGLITNSNQPQHF. DNA for the CDR3: TGCGTCAGCAGCCAAGCAGGGTTAATAACTAATAGCAATCAGCCCCAGCATTTT.

This clone was found once. J is TRBJ1-2 and V is TRBV28, with 7 bases that match TRBD1. Trimming took 11 bases from V and 3 from J; bases not matched to a gene: 6. The CDR3 has 12 amino acids. Germline assignment: CDR1 MDHEN and CDR2 SYDVKM. CDR3 nucleotides: TGTGCCGGACGGACAGGACACTATGGCTACACCTTC. It specifies CAGRTGHYGYTF.

This clone turned up a few times. This sequence joins TRBV29-1 and TRBJ2-7; tentative D call: TRBD1 (5 bases). Germline CDR1 reads SQVTM; CDR2 reads ANQGSEA. The CDR3 loop spans 12 amino acids. V was clipped by 4 bases and J by 3 bases, with 10 bases between them. In DNA, the CDR3 is TGCAGCGTTGCTAGGGGTGACTACGAGCAGTACTTC. Protein: CSVARGDYEQYF.

This clone occurred once. V and J are TRBV14 and TRBJ2-1; 9 bases align to TRBD2. With V trimmed by 3 bases and J by 5 bases, 5 bases remained unmatched. The CDR3 spans 15 residues. Per the germline V gene, CDR1 is SGHDN and CDR2 is FVKESK. The chain's CDR3 is CASSQLAGKNNEQFF. The DNA of the CDR3 is TGTGCCAGCAGCCAGCTAGCGGGAAAAAACAATGAGCAGTTCTTC. The variable domain in full, completed from reference TRBV14 and TRBJ2-1, reads EAGVTQFPSHSVIEKGQTVTLRCDPISGHDNLYWYRRVMGKEIKFLLHFVKESKQDESGMPNNRFLAERTGGTYSTLKVQPAELEDSGVYFCASSQLAGKNNEQFFGPGTRLTVL.

The V call is TRBV6-5, the J call TRBJ1-6; 9 bases are shared with TRBD1. V gave up 6 bases and J gave up 9 bases; unmatched junction bases: 9. The length of the CDR3 is 15 residues. Germline V gives CDR1 MNHEY, CDR2 SVGAGI. CDR3 nucleotide sequence: TGTGCCAGCAGCGTGGGACAGGGAGAGGGTTCACCCCTCCACTTT. Translating it yields CASSVGQGEGSPLHF.

This sequence joins TRBV27 and TRBJ1-1; TRBD1 might be the D (5 bases). CDR1 MNHEY and CDR2 SMNVEV come from the germline V gene (reference sequence). The CDR3 is 15 amino acids. The V end was cut by 5 bases, the J end by 5 bases, with 18 bases between. The CDR3 loop is CASSARRGRDTEAFF. The CDR3 DNA is TGTGCCAGCAGTGCCAGGAGGGGAAGGGATACTGAAGCTTTCTTT.

This chain uses TRBV20-1 with TRBJ2-5; D gene ambiguous. Germline CDR1 and CDR2: DFQATT and SNEGSKA (reference sequence). V lost 3 bases and J lost 5, with 7 bases in between. CDR3 length: 11 amino acids. The CDR3 protein is CSASGRETQYF. The CDR3 DNA sequence: TGCAGTGCTAGCGGAAGGGAGACCCAGTACTTC.

The chain combines TRBV12-3 or TRBV12-4 with TRBJ2-5; TRBD1 aligns across 7 bases. The ends lost 5 bases at V and 4 bases at J; junction bases unmatched: 4. The CDR3 spans 13 residues. The CDR3 here is CASSPGQIETQYF. As DNA, the CDR3 is TGTGCCAGCAGTCCGGGACAGATAGAGACCCAGTACTTC.

V usage is TRBV20-1 and J usage is TRBJ2-7, with D uncertain. With 0 bases removed from V and 5 bases from J, the gap between germline ends came to 5 bases. CDR3 length: 11 amino acids. Germline V gives CDR1 DFQATT, CDR2 SNEGSKA (reference sequence). CDR3 protein: CSARDRNEQYF. The CDR3 DNA is TGCAGTGCTAGAGATCGGAACGAGCAGTACTTC.

This chain joins TRBV7-6 and TRBJ2-7; no clear D gene. Trimming took 2 bases from V and 3 from J, leaving 8 bases between them. The CDR3 runs 13 residues. Looked up from germline, CDR1 is SGHVS and CDR2 is FNYEAQ. CDR3 residues: CASSLSQYYEQYF. The DNA for the CDR3 is TGTGCCAGCAGCTTATCGCAGTACTACGAGCAGTACTTC.

The V call is TRBV28, the J call TRBJ2-3, with a possible D match to TRBD2 (6 bases). Germline V gene data show CDR1 as MDHEN and CDR2 as SYDVKM. Between the trimmed V and J ends, which lost 8 bases and 1 base, there was a span of 10 bases. This CDR3 is built from 13 residues. The CDR3 protein is CASGGLGTDTQYF. The CDR3 DNA is TGTGCCAGCGGGGGACTTGGCACAGATACGCAGTATTTT.